The 10 T cell receptor beta chains below all came from one sample that was sequenced in a study of shared clonotypes between healthy human individuals. Measured with immunoSEQ multiplex PCR; TCRdb has only the in-frame clones, and not every one. Of approximately 1,000,000 clones listed, approximately 80% are singletons. Sequencing used memory CD4+ T cells from PBMCs. Subset indicated: CD45RA-negative fraction. All receptors come from a man between 18 and 29 years old in good health. Some clones in this sample may be carry-over from other donors' samples.

Turning to this clone: A much larger clonotype is one base distant, so this may be a read error. The chain carries TRBV28 and TRBJ1-2; D is undetermined. V lost 1 base and J lost 4, with 10 bases in between. CDR3 length: 14 residues. Per the germline V gene, CDR1 is MDHEN and CDR2 is SYDVKM. The DNA for the CDR3 is TGTGCCAGCAGTTTATCGGGCAGGACCTATGGCTACACCTTC. It yields the protein CASSLSGRTYGYTF.

V and J are TRBV7-3 and TRBJ2-3; TRBD1 might be the D (6 bases). The V end was cut by 2 bases, the J end by 0 bases, with 12 bases between. Looked up from germline, CDR1 is SGHTA and CDR2 is FQGTGA. This CDR3 comprises 16 residues. The CDR3 nucleotides read TGTGCCAGCAGCTTACTGGACAGACAAAGCACAGATACGCAGTATTTT. Translated: CASSLLDRQSTDTQYF.

The chain joins TRBV20-1 to TRBJ1-2; D not resolved. The CDR3 consists of 11 residues. Germline assignment: CDR1 DFQATT and CDR2 SNEGSKA (reference sequence). Trimming took off 3 bases at V and 2 bases at J, with 4 bases between the two ends. CDR3 loop: CSASNNYGYTF. The CDR3 nucleotides read TGCAGTGCTAGTAACAACTATGGCTACACCTTC.

This sequence joins TRBV2 and TRBJ2-3; 11 nucleotides line up with TRBD2. The CDR3 extends over 16 amino acids. The germline gives CDR1 SNHLY, CDR2 FYNNEI. V dropped 5 bases and J dropped 4; count of bases not matched to a gene: 8. The CDR3 loop is CASSQTSGSNADTQYF. The CDR3 nucleotides are TGTGCCAGCAGTCAAACTAGCGGGAGTAATGCAGATACGCAGTATTTT.

The chain has TRBV5-4 and TRBJ2-5; TRBD1 matches 10 bases. The V gene end was trimmed by 4 bases and the J gene end by 1 base; junction bases not matched to a gene: 4. The CDR3 is 15 residues long. Germline-derived CDR1 and CDR2 are SGHNT and YYREEE (reference sequence). The CDR3 DNA reads TGTGCCAGCAGCCGGGACAGGGGTTCCCAAGAGACCCAGTACTTC. The encoded protein is CASSRDRGSQETQYF.

The chain is built from TRBV29-1 and TRBJ2-1; 14 nucleotides match TRBD2. The CDR3 length is 15 residues. From germline, CDR1 is SQVTM and CDR2 ANQGSEA. The trim removed 3 bases at V and 10 bases at J, leaving 8 bases unmatched. The CDR3 protein is CSVDQGTSGSREQFF. The DNA for the CDR3 is TGCAGCGTTGACCAAGGGACTAGCGGGAGTAGAGAGCAGTTCTTC.

This chain joins TRBV19 and TRBJ1-5, with D possibly matching TRBD1 (5 bases). Trimming removed 6 bases at V and 5 bases at J, with 20 bases between. The CDR3 contains 16 residues. The germline V gene encodes CDR1 LNHDA and CDR2 SQIVND (reference sequence). The CDR3 here is CASSLRSRDPHQPQHF. CDR3 coding DNA: TGTGCCAGTAGCCTCCGCAGCCGGGACCCACATCAGCCCCAGCATTTT.

This clone was picked up many times. The chain has TRBV2 and TRBJ1-4, with TRBD1 as a possible D gene (6 bases). V shed 8 bases and J shed 4 bases, with 20 bases lying between them. The CDR3 is made up of 16 amino acids. The germline gives CDR1 SNHLY, CDR2 FYNNEI. The CDR3 DNA is TGTGCCAGCCGATATACCCCGACAGGTTTTAATGAAAAACTGTTTTTT. It translates to CASRYTPTGFNEKLFF.

The chain couples TRBV28 to TRBJ2-6; a weak D match, TRBD1 (6 bases). The germline gives CDR1 MDHEN, CDR2 SYDVKM. The CDR3 contains 15 residues. Deletions cut 5 bases from V and 1 base from J, with 9 bases between. CDR3 nucleotides: TGTGCCAGCAGTGATACAGGGTCTGGGGCCAACGTCCTGACTTTC. Translating gives CASSDTGSGANVLTF. Variable domain in full (rest from reference TRBV28 and TRBJ2-6): DVKVTQSSRYLVKRTGEKVFLECVQDMDHENMFWYRQDPGLGLRLIYFSYDVKMKEKGDIPEGYSVSREKKERFSLILESASTNQTSMYLCASSDTGSGANVLTFGAGSRLTVL.

The chain has TRBV28 and TRBJ1-2; 7 bases match TRBD1. V shed 7 bases and J 13 bases; nucleotides not matched to a gene: 21. The CDR3 has 15 amino acids. Per germline, CDR1 MDHEN and CDR2 SYDVKM. CDR3 in DNA: TGTGCCAGCAATCTCTGGGCACAGGGGCCGACATCTCCCACCTTC. The encoded protein is CASNLWAQGPTSPTF.